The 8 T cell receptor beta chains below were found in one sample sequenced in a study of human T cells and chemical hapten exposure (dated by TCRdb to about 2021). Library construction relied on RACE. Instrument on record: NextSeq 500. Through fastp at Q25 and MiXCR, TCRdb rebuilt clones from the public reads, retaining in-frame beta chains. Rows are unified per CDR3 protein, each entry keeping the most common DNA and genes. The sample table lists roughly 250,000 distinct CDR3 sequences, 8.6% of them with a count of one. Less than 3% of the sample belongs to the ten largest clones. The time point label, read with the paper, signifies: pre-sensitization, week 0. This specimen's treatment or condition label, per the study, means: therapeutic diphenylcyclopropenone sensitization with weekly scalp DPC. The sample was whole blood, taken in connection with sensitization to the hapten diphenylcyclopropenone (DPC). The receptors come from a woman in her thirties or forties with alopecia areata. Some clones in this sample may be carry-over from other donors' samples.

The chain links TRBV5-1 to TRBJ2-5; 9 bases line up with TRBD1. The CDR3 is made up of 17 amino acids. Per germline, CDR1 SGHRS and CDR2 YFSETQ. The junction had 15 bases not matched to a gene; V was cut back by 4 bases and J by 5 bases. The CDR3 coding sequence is TGCGCCAGCAGCCCGGACCCCGGACAGGGGACGACGGAGACCCAGTACTTC. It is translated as CASSPDPGQGTTETQYF.

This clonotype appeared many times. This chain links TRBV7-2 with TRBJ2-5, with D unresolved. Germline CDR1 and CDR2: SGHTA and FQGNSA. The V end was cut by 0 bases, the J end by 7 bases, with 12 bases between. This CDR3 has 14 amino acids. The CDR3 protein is CASSLAADAGTQYF. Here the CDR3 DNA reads TGTGCCAGCAGCTTAGCGGCAGACGCAGGGACCCAGTACTTC.

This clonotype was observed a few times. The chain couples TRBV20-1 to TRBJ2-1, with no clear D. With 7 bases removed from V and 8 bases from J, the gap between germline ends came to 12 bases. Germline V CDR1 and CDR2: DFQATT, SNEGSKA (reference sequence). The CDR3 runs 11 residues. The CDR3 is CSGLLDDEQFF. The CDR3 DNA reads TGCAGTGGACTTCTAGACGATGAGCAGTTCTTC.

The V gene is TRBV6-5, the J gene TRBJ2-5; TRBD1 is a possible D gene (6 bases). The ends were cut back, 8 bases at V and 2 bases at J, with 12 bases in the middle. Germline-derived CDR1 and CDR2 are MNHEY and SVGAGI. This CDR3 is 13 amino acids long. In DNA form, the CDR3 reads TGTGCCAGCGGACGGACAGTTCAAGAGACCCAGTACTTC. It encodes CASGRTVQETQYF.

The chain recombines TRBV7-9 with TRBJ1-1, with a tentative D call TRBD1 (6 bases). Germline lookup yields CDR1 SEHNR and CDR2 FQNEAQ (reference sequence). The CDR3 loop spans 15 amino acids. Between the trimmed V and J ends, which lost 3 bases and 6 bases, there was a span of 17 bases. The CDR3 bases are TGTGCCAGCAGCTTGGGGAACTCAGGGGACCCTGAAGCTTTCTTT. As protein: CASSLGNSGDPEAFF. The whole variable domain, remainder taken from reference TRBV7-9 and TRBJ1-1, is DTGVSQNPRHKITKRGQNVTFRCDPISEHNRLYWYRQTLGQGPEFLTYFQNEAQLEKSRLLSDRFSAERPKGSFSTLEIQRTEQGDSAMYLCASSLGNSGDPEAFFGQGTRLTVV.

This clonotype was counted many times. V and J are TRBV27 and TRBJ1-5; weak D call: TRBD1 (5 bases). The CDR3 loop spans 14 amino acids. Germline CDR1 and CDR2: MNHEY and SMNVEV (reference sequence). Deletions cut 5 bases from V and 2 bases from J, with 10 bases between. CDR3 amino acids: CASSTSRGNQPQHF. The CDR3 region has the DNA TGTGCCAGCAGTACGAGCAGGGGCAATCAGCCCCAGCATTTT.

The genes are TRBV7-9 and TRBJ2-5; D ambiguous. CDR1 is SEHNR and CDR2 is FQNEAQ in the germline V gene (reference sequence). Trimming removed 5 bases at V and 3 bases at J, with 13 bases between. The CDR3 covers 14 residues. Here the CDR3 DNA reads TGTGCCAGCAGCCCAGCAGACCTGGAAGAGACCCAGTACTTC. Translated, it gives CASSPADLEETQYF.

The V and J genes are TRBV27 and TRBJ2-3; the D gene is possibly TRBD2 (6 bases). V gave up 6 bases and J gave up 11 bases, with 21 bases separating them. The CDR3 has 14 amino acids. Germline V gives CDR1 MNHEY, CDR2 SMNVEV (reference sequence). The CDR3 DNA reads TGTGCCAGCAGCCTACTTACTACCTCGGGAGAGCAGTATTTT. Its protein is CASSLLTTSGEQYF.